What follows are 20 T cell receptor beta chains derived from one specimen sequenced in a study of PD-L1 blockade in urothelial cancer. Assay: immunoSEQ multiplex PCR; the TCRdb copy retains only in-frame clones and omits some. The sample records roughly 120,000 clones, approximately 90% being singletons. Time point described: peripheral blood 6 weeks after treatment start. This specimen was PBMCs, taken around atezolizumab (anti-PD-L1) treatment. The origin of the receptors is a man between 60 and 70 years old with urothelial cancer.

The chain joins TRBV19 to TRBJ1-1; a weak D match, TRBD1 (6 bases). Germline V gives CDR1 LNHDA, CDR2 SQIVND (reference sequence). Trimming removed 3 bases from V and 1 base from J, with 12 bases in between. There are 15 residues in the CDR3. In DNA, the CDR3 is TGTGCCAGTAGTATCACAGGGATCCCGAACACTGAAGCTTTCTTT. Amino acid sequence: CASSITGIPNTEAFF.

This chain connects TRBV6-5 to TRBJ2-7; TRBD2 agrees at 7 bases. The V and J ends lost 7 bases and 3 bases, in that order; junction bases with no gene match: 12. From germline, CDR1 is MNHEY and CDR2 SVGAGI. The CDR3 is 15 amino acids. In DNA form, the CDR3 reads TGTGCCAGCACTTCACCCGAACTAGCGATCTACGAGCAGTACTTC. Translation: CASTSPELAIYEQYF.

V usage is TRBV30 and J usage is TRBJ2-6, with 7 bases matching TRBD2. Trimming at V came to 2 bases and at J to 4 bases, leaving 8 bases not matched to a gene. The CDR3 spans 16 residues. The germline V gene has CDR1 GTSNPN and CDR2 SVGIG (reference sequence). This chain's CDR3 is CAWSLYSGAGANVLTF. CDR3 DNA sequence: TGTGCCTGGAGTTTGTACAGCGGGGCGGGGGCCAACGTCCTGACTTTC. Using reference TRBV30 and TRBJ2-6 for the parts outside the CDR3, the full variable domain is SQTIHQWPATLVQPVGSPLSLECTVEGTSNPNLYWYRQAAGRGLQLLFYSVGIGQISSEVPQNLSASRPQDRQFILSSKKLLLSDSGFYLCAWSLYSGAGANVLTFGAGSRLTVL.

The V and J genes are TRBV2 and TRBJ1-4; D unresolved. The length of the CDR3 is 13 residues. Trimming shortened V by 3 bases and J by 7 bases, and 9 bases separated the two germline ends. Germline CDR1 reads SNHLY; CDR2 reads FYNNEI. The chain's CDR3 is CASSDQVGEKLFF. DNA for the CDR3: TGTGCCAGCAGTGATCAGGTCGGTGAAAAACTGTTTTTT.

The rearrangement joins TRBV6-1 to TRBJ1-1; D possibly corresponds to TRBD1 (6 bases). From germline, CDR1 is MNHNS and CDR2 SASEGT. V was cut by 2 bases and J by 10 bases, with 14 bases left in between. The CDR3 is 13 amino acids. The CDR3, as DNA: TGTGCCAGCAGTGAATCGGGGGGGCAGGCAGCTTTCTTT. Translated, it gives CASSESGGQAAFF.

In nucleotides, the CDR3 is TGTGCCAGCAGCGTAGCAGGGGGGCTCGGGAACACTGAAGCTTTCTTT. Residues: CASSVAGGLGNTEAFF. This chain links TRBV9 with TRBJ1-1; 7 bases line up with TRBD1. Looked up from germline, CDR1 is SGDLS and CDR2 is YYNGEE. The trim removed 0 bases at V and 1 base at J, leaving 6 bases unmatched. The CDR3 spans 16 residues.

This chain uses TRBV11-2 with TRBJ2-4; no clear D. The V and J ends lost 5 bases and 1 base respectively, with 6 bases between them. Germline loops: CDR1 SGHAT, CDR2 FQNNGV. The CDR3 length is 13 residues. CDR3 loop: CASSLPAKNIQYF. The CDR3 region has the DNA TGTGCCAGCAGCCTTCCCGCCAAAAACATTCAGTACTTC.

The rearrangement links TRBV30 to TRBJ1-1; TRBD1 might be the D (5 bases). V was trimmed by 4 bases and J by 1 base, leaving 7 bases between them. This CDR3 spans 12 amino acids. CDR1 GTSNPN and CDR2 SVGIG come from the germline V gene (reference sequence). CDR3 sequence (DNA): TGTGCCTGGATAAGGGGGAACACTGAAGCTTTCTTT. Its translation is CAWIRGNTEAFF.

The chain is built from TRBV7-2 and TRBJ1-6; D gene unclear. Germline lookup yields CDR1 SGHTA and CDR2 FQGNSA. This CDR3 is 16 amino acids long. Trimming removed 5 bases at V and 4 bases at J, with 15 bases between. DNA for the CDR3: TGTGCCAGCAGCCTTCGGTTTTTCGATTATAATTCACCCCTCCACTTT. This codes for CASSLRFFDYNSPLHF.

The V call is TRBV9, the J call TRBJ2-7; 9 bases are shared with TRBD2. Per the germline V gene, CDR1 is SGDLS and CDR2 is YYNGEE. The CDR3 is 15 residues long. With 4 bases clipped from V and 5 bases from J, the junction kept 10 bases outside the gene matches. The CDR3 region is CASSPSSGSTNEQYF. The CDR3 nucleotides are TGTGCCAGCAGCCCGAGTAGCGGGAGCACGAACGAGCAGTACTTC.

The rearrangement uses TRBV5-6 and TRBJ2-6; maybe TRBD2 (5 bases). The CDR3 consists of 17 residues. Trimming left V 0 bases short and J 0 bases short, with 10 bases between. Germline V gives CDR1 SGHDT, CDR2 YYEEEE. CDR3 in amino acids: CASSLGRDPSGANVLTF. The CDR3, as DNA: TGTGCCAGCAGCTTGGGACGGGATCCCTCTGGGGCCAACGTCCTGACTTTC.

CDR3 amino acids: CASSTRDSNEQFF. The CDR3 region has the DNA TGTGCCAGTAGTACCCGGGACAGTAATGAGCAGTTCTTC. V and J are TRBV19 and TRBJ2-1; 7 nucleotides match TRBD1. The CDR3 has 13 amino acids. Trimming took 4 bases from V and 7 from J; bases not matched to a gene: 4. CDR1 and CDR2 from the germline V gene are LNHDA and SQIVND (reference sequence).

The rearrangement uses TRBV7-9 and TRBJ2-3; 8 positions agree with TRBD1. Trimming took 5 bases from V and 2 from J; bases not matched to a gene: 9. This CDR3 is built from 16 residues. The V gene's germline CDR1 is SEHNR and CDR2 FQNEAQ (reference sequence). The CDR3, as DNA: TGTGCCAGCAGCCCGCCCCGGACAGGGCCCACAGATACGCAGTATTTT. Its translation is CASSPPRTGPTDTQYF.

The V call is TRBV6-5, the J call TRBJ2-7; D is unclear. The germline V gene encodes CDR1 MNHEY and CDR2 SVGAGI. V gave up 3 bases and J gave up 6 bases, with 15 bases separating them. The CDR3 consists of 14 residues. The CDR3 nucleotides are TGTGCCAGCAGTTATTCGTACCTTCCAGGCGAGCAGTACTTC. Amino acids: CASSYSYLPGEQYF.

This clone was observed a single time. For the CDR3, the DNA is TGTGCCAGCAGCTCAGGGGTTTCACCCCTCCACTTT. This gives the protein CASSSGVSPLHF. The chain carries TRBV5-6 and TRBJ1-6, with a weak D call TRBD1 (6 bases). V shed 3 bases and J shed 9 bases, with 7 bases lying between them. Per the germline V gene, CDR1 is SGHDT and CDR2 is YYEEEE. The CDR3 length is 12 residues. Supplemented by reference TRBV5-6 and TRBJ1-6, the full variable domain reads DAGVTQSPTHLIKTRGQQVTLRCSPKSGHDTVSWYQQALGQGPQFIFQYYEEEERQRGNFPDRFSGHQFPNYSSELNVNALLLGDSALYLCASSSGVSPLHFGNGTRLTVT.

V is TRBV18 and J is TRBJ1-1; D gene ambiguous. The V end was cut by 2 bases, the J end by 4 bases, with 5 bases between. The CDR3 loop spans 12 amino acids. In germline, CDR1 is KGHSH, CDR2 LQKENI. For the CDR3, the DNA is TGTGCCAGCTCACCATCACTCACTGAAGCTTTCTTT. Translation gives CASSPSLTEAFF.

In DNA form, the CDR3 reads TGTGCCAGCAGCCCGAGAATTACAGGGGGCCTCTATGGCTACACCTTC. Translation: CASSPRITGGLYGYTF. The V call is TRBV7-9, the J call TRBJ1-2; TRBD1 agrees at 9 bases. CDR3 length equals 16 residues. CDR1 is SEHNR and CDR2 is FQNEAQ in the germline V gene (reference sequence). Trimming at V came to 5 bases and at J to 4 bases, leaving 11 bases not matched to a gene.

The CDR3 loop reads CASSHRTGGLETQYF. The DNA for the CDR3 is TGCGCCAGCAGCCACCGGACAGGGGGGTTGGAGACCCAGTACTTC. V gene TRBV4-3 combines with J gene TRBJ2-5, with 10 bases identical to TRBD1. V was clipped by 3 bases and J by 5 bases; unmatched bases: 6. The CDR3 sequence is 15 residues long. Germline V lookup: CDR1 LGHNA, CDR2 YSLEER.

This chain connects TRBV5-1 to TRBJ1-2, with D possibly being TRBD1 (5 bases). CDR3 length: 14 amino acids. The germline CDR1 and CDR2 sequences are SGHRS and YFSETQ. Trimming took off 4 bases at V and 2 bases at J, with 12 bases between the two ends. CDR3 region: CASSPVGGNYGYTF. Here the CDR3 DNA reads TGCGCCAGCAGCCCAGTGGGGGGGAACTATGGCTACACCTTC. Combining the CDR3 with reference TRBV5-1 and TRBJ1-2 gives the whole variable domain KAGVTQTPRYLIKTRGQQVTLSCSPISGHRSVSWYQQTPGQGLQFLFEYFSETQRNKGNFPGRFSGRQFSNSRSEMNVSTLELGDSALYLCASSPVGGNYGYTFGSGTRLTVV.

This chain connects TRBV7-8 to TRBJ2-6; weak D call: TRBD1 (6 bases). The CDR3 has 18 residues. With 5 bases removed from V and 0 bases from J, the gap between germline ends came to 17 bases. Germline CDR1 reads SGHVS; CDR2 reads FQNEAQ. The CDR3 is CASSVGGQLASGANVLTF. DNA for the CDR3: TGTGCCAGCAGCGTAGGAGGACAGTTGGCCTCTGGGGCCAACGTCCTGACTTTC.